This T cell receptor beta chain is from a study of blood T cell repertoires in COVID-19. Background on the study: Sample material is recorded as cDNA or gDNA derived from T cells, B-cell-depleted T cells, or PBMCs.

The CDR3 covers 14 residues. With 2 bases clipped from V and 0 bases from J, the junction kept 1 base outside the gene matches. Germline V gene data show CDR1 as SGHRS and CDR2 as YFSETQ. Methods used by the authors: Reference gene primer amplification gave estimated nucleated cell counts. Method: immunoSEQ multiplex PCR; TCRdb's copy keeps in-frame clones and lacks some. V and J calls and clone size come straight from that table; D and trimming were deduced from the DNA. Among about 160,000 clones, about 90% were seen once, and the ten largest hold less than 3%. This chain uses TRBV5-1 with TRBJ1-2, with TRBD1 matching 7 bases. The receptor's source is a man aged 55 to 69 with acute or convalescent COVID-19. Sequencing input: peripheral blood. CDR3 DNA sequence: TGCGCCAGCAGCTTACAGGGGCCTAACTATGGCTACACCTTC. Translated, it gives CASSLQGPNYGYTF.